One sample yielded the 31 T cell receptor beta chains listed below, sequenced in a study of T cells in women clearing cervical HPV infection. Generated by immunoSEQ multiplex PCR, the TCRdb table keeps only in-frame clones and is missing some. The sample data list roughly 31,000 clones. Sequencing used blood buffy coat. The receptors here all came from a woman between 18 and 75 years old with a cervical HPV16 infection that either progressed to CIN3+ or cleared (not recorded which).

Worth noting for this clone: The read is 3 residues too short to cover the CDR3 end, so that end is filled in from the germline J gene. V usage is TRBV7-3 and J usage is TRBJ2-3, with 7 nucleotides matching TRBD2. This CDR3 has 14 residues. With 5 bases clipped from V and 2 bases from J, the junction kept 4 bases outside the gene matches. Germline V CDR1 and CDR2: SGHTA, FQGTGA. CDR3: CASSERDYTDTQYF. CDR3 bases read: TGTGCCAGCAGCGAAAGGGACTACACAGATACG.

Concerning this clone itself: At one boundary the junction diverges from the germline segment, which might be a read error. The read terminates 3 residues before the CDR3 end, so the remaining end is supplied by the germline J gene. The chain recombines TRBV4-2 with TRBJ2-5; D is perhaps TRBD1 (6 bases). Germline values: CDR1 LGHNA, CDR2 YNFKEQ. The CDR3 has 15 residues. The sequenced part of the CDR3 DNA is TGCGCCAGCAGCCAAGGTTGGGGGCTTCAAGAGACC. Translation: CASSQGWGLQET. The entire CDR3 protein reads CASSQGWGLQETQYF.

The covered CDR3 bases are TGTGCCAGTAGTATAATCGGGACAGGCAATTCACCC. It encodes CASSIIGTGNSP. The whole CDR3 sequence reads CASSIIGTGNSPLHF. This chain links TRBV19 with TRBJ1-6, with TRBD1 matching 8 bases. The DNA ends 3 residues before the CDR3 does, and the rest of the CDR3 is filled in from the germline J gene. After removal of 2 bases from V and 7 bases from J, the junction contained 4 bases not matched to a gene. Germline loops: CDR1 LNHDA, CDR2 SQIVND (reference sequence). This CDR3 is built from 15 residues. The whole variable domain, remainder taken from reference TRBV19 and TRBJ1-6, is DGGITQSPKYLFRKEGQNVTLSCEQNLNHDAMYWYRQDPGQGLRLIYYSQIVNDFQKGDIAEGYSVSREKKESFPLTVTSAQKNPTAFYLCASSIIGTGNSPLHFGNGTRLTVT.

A remark on this clone: The CDR3 is cut off 3 residues early in the read; its end comes from the germline J gene. The J gene is TRBJ1-5, the V gene TRBV7-8, with D possibly being TRBD1 (5 bases). This CDR3 is built from 16 residues. Germline V CDR1 and CDR2: SGHVS, FQNEAQ. Trimming pared 5 bases from V and 6 bases from J, leaving 20 bases between. The CDR3 protein is CASSPQGGQGRQPQHF. The CDR3 DNA, read in part, is TGTGCCAGCAGCCCCCAGGGCGGCCAGGGCCGTCAGCCC.

Worth noting for this clone: Read sequence stops 3 residues before the CDR3 end, and the germline J gene provides the missing end. V is TRBV27 and J is TRBJ2-7, with 10 positions matching TRBD2. The junction had 9 bases not matched to a gene; V was cut back by 5 bases and J by 5 bases. Germline values: CDR1 MNHEY, CDR2 SMNVEV (reference sequence). The CDR3 contains 15 residues. CDR3 DNA (partial): TGTGCCAGCAGTCCCTTAGCGGGAGGAGGTAACGAG. Translated, it gives CASSPLAGGGNE. The full CDR3 sequence reads CASSPLAGGGNEQYF.

As to this clone: The missing CDR3 end, 3 residues past where the read stops, is filled in from the germline J gene. The genes are TRBV7-9 and TRBJ2-7; 9 nucleotides align to TRBD1. V shed 5 bases, J shed 6 bases, and the junction held 8 bases outside the gene matches. Germline assignment: CDR1 SEHNR and CDR2 FQNEAQ (reference sequence). The CDR3 runs 14 residues. CDR3 sequence: CASSPTGGASEQYF. Incomplete CDR3 DNA: TGTGCCAGCAGCCCAACAGGGGGCGCTTCCGAG.

Turning to this clone: The CDR3 end lies 3 residues beyond the end of the read and is filled in from the germline J gene. V usage is TRBV30 and J usage is TRBJ1-2; D might be TRBD1 (6 bases). Germline V gives CDR1 GTSNPN, CDR2 SVGIG (reference sequence). The CDR3 totals 14 residues. The sequenced part of the CDR3 DNA is TGTGCCTGGGCTCCTACAGGGATAACCTACGAC. It encodes CAWAPTGITYD. The full CDR3 protein is CAWAPTGITYDYTF.

On this clone: The read gets to within 3 residues of the CDR3 end, and the germline J gene fills in the rest. This chain connects TRBV30 to TRBJ2-1; 9 nucleotides match TRBD2. V lost 4 bases, J lost 6 bases, and 7 bases stayed unmatched. The CDR3 contains 14 residues. CDR1 and CDR2 (germline): GTSNPN, SVGIG (reference sequence). The CDR3 sequence is CAWKGAGGGNEQFF. The CDR3 bases that were read are TGTGCCTGGAAGGGAGCGGGAGGTGGCAATGAG.

Concerning this clone itself: The CDR3 extends 3 residues past the end of the read, so its final part is completed from the germline J gene. The V gene is TRBV30, the J gene TRBJ1-1; D possibly corresponds to TRBD1 (5 bases). This CDR3 is 13 amino acids long. Trimming pared 5 bases from V and 0 bases from J, leaving 10 bases between. CDR1 and CDR2 from the germline V gene are GTSNPN and SVGIG (reference sequence). This CDR3 is CAWEGPLNTEAFF. CDR3 DNA, as far as it was read: TGTGCCTGGGAGGGGCCCCTGAACACTGAA.

As concerns this clone: Coverage ceases 3 residues before the CDR3 finishes, and the germline J gene fills in the end. V is TRBV20-1 and J is TRBJ2-5, with 8 bases aligning to TRBD1. The junction had 11 bases not matched to a gene; V was cut back by 2 bases and J by 6 bases. The CDR3 is 15 residues long. CDR1 and CDR2 from the germline V gene are DFQATT and SNEGSKA (reference sequence). The CDR3 reads CSARKQGVDLKTQYF. Partial CDR3 DNA: TGCAGTGCTAGAAAACAGGGGGTTGACTTAAAGACC.

As to this clone: Read coverage stops 3 residues before the CDR3 terminus; the germline J gene supplies the remainder. The rearrangement links TRBV18 to TRBJ2-1, with 7 positions matching TRBD1. The CDR3 sequence is 15 residues long. With 2 bases clipped from V and 9 bases from J, the junction kept 10 bases outside the gene matches. Germline CDR1 and CDR2: KGHSH and LQKENI. The CDR3 loop reads CASSPMSRGIGEQFF. The DNA read from the CDR3 is TGTGCCAGCTCACCAATGTCCAGGGGGATCGGTGAG.

Note on this clone: The CDR3 goes on 3 residues after the read ends, and that part is filled in from the germline J gene. V and J are TRBV7-6 and TRBJ2-5, with D hard to call. Trimming took 5 bases from V and 2 from J, leaving 9 bases between them. This CDR3 has 13 amino acids. Germline CDR1 reads SGHVS; CDR2 reads FNYEAQ. CDR3 bases read: TGTGCCAGCAGCAACAACGTACAAGAGACC. It translates to CASSNNVQET. The entire CDR3 is CASSNNVQETQYF.

Regarding this clone: The read ends 3 residues early relative to the CDR3; the germline J gene fills the gap. The genes are TRBV5-1 and TRBJ1-1, with no clear D. The CDR3 contains 14 residues. Per germline, CDR1 SGHRS and CDR2 YFSETQ. V lost 5 bases to trimming and J lost 1 base, with 12 bases between them. The CDR3 region is CASRQISGNTEAFF. The CDR3 bases that were read are TGCGCCAGCAGACAGATTTCTGGGAACACTGAA.

On this clone itself: The read stops 3 residues short of the end of the CDR3; the missing end is completed from the germline J gene. The chain couples TRBV6-2 or TRBV6-3 to TRBJ2-3; tentatively, D is TRBD2 (6 bases). The V gene lost 7 bases and the J gene lost 5 bases, with 10 bases spanning the gap. This CDR3 is built from 12 residues. Looked up from germline, CDR1 is MNHEY and CDR2 is SVGEGT. Partial CDR3 DNA: TGTGCCAGCAAGGTCGGGGGAGATACG. Translated: CASKVGGDT. The whole CDR3 is CASKVGGDTQYF.

Comments on this clone: The read terminates 3 residues ahead of where the CDR3 ends, so the germline J gene completes it. This chain uses TRBV11-2 with TRBJ2-2, with 10 bases lining up with TRBD1. Germline V lookup: CDR1 SGHAT, CDR2 FQNNGV. The CDR3 contains 14 residues. The J segment lost 7 bases and the V segment lost 5 bases, leaving 4 bases of the junction unmatched. CDR3 region: CASSLDRGYGELFF. CDR3 bases read: TGTGCCAGCAGCCTGGACAGGGGGTACGGGGAG.

As regards this clone: The read finishes 3 residues shy of the CDR3 end, and the germline J gene is used to complete it. V is TRBV29-1 and J is TRBJ1-1; D possibly corresponds to TRBD1 (5 bases). The germline CDR1 and CDR2 sequences are SQVTM and ANQGSEA. The CDR3 sequence is 12 residues long. The V end was cut by 3 bases, the J end by 1 base, with 6 bases between. The CDR3 sequence: CSVEGGNTEAFF. The sequenced CDR3 bases are TGCAGCGTTGAGGGGGGGAACACTGAA.

With regard to this clone: The CDR3 end falls 3 residues outside the read, so it is completed with the germline J gene. V is TRBV19 and J is TRBJ1-5; 7 bases fit TRBD1. V trimming: 5 bases; J trimming: 4 bases; junction bases outside the gene matches: 14. The length of the CDR3 is 17 residues. The germline CDR1 and CDR2 sequences are LNHDA and SQIVND (reference sequence). The CDR3 bases that were read are TGTGCCAGTAGTCCCGTGACAGGGAAAGTAGGGAATCAGCCC. It codes for CASSPVTGKVGNQP. The CDR3 reads in full as CASSPVTGKVGNQPQHF.

Notes on this clone: The read finishes 3 residues shy of the CDR3 end, and the germline J gene is used to complete it. The rearrangement links TRBV18 to TRBJ2-7, with D perhaps TRBD1 (5 bases). Germline V gene sequence: CDR1 KGHSH, CDR2 LQKENI. CDR3 length: 15 amino acids. V was shortened by 6 bases and J by 3 bases, with 18 bases between the two germline ends. CDR3 bases read: TGTGCCAGCTCCCCTACCGACCAGGGCCTCTACGAG. This codes for CASSPTDQGLYE. The full CDR3 protein reads CASSPTDQGLYEQYF.

In regard to this clone: Read data end 3 residues before the CDR3 end; the end is taken from the germline J gene. This chain links TRBV30 with TRBJ1-2; possibly TRBD1 for D (5 bases). The CDR3 length is 13 residues. The germline V gene has CDR1 GTSNPN and CDR2 SVGIG (reference sequence). CDR3 amino acids: CAWPTAGAGGYTF. The sequenced CDR3 bases are TGTGCCTGGCCGACAGCGGGAGCGGGGGGC.

The covered CDR3 bases are TGCAGTGCACAAACAGGGGTGGGGGAGACC. Its protein product is CSAQTGVGET. Given in full, the CDR3 is CSAQTGVGETQYF. The rearrangement joins TRBV20-1 to TRBJ2-5, with 7 bases identical to TRBD1. The CDR3 extends 3 residues past the end of the read, so its final part is completed from the germline J gene. The CDR3 is made up of 13 amino acids. Germline V gene data show CDR1 as DFQATT and CDR2 as SNEGSKA (reference sequence). Trimming took 6 bases from V and 5 from J; bases not matched to a gene: 9.

The covered CDR3 bases are TGTGCCAGCAGCCAAGATTCAACCGGCAGGTCTATACTGAACACTGAA. Encoded protein: CASSQDSTGRSILNTE. In full, the CDR3 reads CASSQDSTGRSILNTEAFF. The gene calls are TRBV3-1 (or the pseudogene TRBV3-2) and TRBJ1-1; D is unresolved. The CDR3 end lies 3 residues beyond the end of the read and is filled in from the germline J gene. CDR3 length: 19 amino acids. The V end lost 0 bases, the J end lost 0 bases, and 20 bases lay between the germline ends. In germline, CDR1 is LGHDT, CDR2 YNNKEL (reference sequence).

Comments on this clone: The observed sequence ends 3 residues before the CDR3 terminus, with the missing tail filled in from the germline J gene. This rearrangement joins TRBV7-3 to TRBJ2-1; TRBD2 matches 9 bases. The CDR3 runs to 15 residues. Trimming at V came to 3 bases and at J to 8 bases, leaving 8 bases not matched to a gene. Germline V gives CDR1 SGHTA, CDR2 FQGTGA. The CDR3 reads CASSFGTSIVDEQFF. CDR3 DNA, as far as it was read: TGTGCCAGCAGCTTCGGGACTAGCATCGTCGATGAG.

Concerning this clone: The sequenced fragment ends 3 residues before the CDR3 boundary, so the rest is inferred from the germline J gene. The rearrangement uses TRBV23-1 and TRBJ1-2, with 8 bases lining up with TRBD1. TRBV23-1 is an ORF; its function is uncertain. The CDR3 is 16 residues long. V lost 2 bases and J lost 5; bases outside the gene matches: 10. Here the CDR3 reads CASSQPWTGSEYGYTF. The sequenced part of the CDR3 DNA is TGCGCCAGCAGTCAACCATGGACAGGGAGTGAGTATGGC.

A remark on this clone: The missing CDR3 end, 3 residues past where the read stops, is filled in from the germline J gene. The chain carries TRBV2 and TRBJ2-7; 7 bases agree with TRBD2. The CDR3 is 15 amino acids. CDR1 is SNHLY, CDR2 FYNNEI, per germline. The J segment lost 3 bases and the V segment lost 4 bases, leaving 9 bases of the junction unmatched. The part of the CDR3 DNA that was read is TGTGCCAGCAGTGCTTTGTCACAGCGGGGCTACGAG. Amino acids: CASSALSQRGYE. From start to end, the CDR3 is CASSALSQRGYEQYF. The full variable domain, its missing parts supplied by reference TRBV2 and TRBJ2-7, is EPEVTQTPSHQVTQMGQEVILRCVPISNHLYFYWYRQILGQKVEFLVSFYNNEISEKSEIFDDQFSVERPDGSNFTLKIRSTKLEDSAMYFCASSALSQRGYEQYFGPGTRLTVT.

Remarks on this clone: The DNA ends 3 residues before the CDR3 does, and the rest of the CDR3 is filled in from the germline J gene. The chain combines TRBV2 with TRBJ1-5, with TRBD1 as a possible D gene (6 bases). Germline V CDR1 and CDR2: SNHLY, FYNNEI. Trimming removed 7 bases from V and 1 base from J, with 14 bases in between. The CDR3 sequence is 15 residues long. The CDR3 loop is CASTPSTGSNQPQHF. The DNA read from the CDR3 is TGTGCCAGCACACCCTCGACAGGAAGCAATCAGCCC.

CDR3 DNA, as far as it was read: TGTGCCAGCAGCTTAGAAGCTACAGGGGTTTACGAG. Its protein product is CASSLEATGVYE. The complete CDR3 reads CASSLEATGVYEQYF. The chain carries TRBV7-6 and TRBJ2-7; 7 positions match TRBD1. The read halts 3 residues ahead of the CDR3 end, with the missing end drawn from the germline J gene. Germline assignment: CDR1 SGHVS and CDR2 FNYEAQ. The CDR3 is 15 amino acids. The junction had 7 bases not matched to a gene; V was cut back by 1 base and J by 4 bases.

In the case of this clone: The read stops 3 residues short of the end of the CDR3; the missing end is completed from the germline J gene. The genes are TRBV4-1 and TRBJ1-3, with a possible D match to TRBD1 (5 bases). This CDR3 has 18 residues. Trimming stripped 2 bases from V and 5 bases from J, with 22 bases between. The germline CDR1 and CDR2 sequences are MGHRA and YSYEKL. The covered CDR3 bases are TGCGCCAGCAGCCAAAAAACCGGGACTGCAGTTATGAGAAACACC. Translating it yields CASSQKTGTAVMRNT. The full-length CDR3 reads as CASSQKTGTAVMRNTIYF.

On this clone itself: Coverage ceases 3 residues before the CDR3 finishes, and the germline J gene fills in the end. This rearrangement joins TRBV12-3 or TRBV12-4 to TRBJ2-7; 7 nucleotides match TRBD2. Losses at the gene ends were 5 bases for V and 6 bases for J; bases not matched to a gene: 7. The CDR3 is 13 residues long. CDR3 loop: CASSRGRVSEQYF. The sequenced part of the CDR3 DNA is TGTGCCAGCAGTCGGGGGAGGGTAAGCGAG.

Concerning this clone itself: Read coverage stops 3 residues before the CDR3 terminus; the germline J gene supplies the remainder. The rearrangement uses TRBV10-3 and TRBJ2-5; maybe TRBD1 (7 bases). This CDR3 contains 14 residues. V gave up 3 bases and J gave up 4 bases, with 12 bases separating them. Germline lookup yields CDR1 ENHRY and CDR2 SYGVKD. CDR3 residues: CAISERQGGETQYF. The part of the CDR3 DNA that was read is TGTGCCATCAGTGAACGGCAGGGGGGAGAGACC.

With respect to this clone: The read ends 3 residues early relative to the CDR3; the germline J gene fills the gap. The chain links TRBV5-8 to TRBJ2-3; the D gene is possibly TRBD1 (5 bases). Germline values: CDR1 SGHTS, CDR2 YDEGEE. The CDR3 contains 15 residues. CDR3 protein: CASSLVPRAGQPQYF. The sequenced part of the CDR3 DNA is TGTGCCAGCAGCTTGGTCCCCAGGGCAGGTCAGCCG.

A note on this clone: The read gets to within 3 residues of the CDR3 end, and the germline J gene fills in the rest. This chain connects TRBV30 to TRBJ1-3; D remains unclear. Germline V gives CDR1 GTSNPN, CDR2 SVGIG (reference sequence). CDR3 length: 11 residues. The CDR3 here is CAWSVVGAIYF. The covered CDR3 bases are TGTGCCTGGAGTGTAGTCGGGGCC.